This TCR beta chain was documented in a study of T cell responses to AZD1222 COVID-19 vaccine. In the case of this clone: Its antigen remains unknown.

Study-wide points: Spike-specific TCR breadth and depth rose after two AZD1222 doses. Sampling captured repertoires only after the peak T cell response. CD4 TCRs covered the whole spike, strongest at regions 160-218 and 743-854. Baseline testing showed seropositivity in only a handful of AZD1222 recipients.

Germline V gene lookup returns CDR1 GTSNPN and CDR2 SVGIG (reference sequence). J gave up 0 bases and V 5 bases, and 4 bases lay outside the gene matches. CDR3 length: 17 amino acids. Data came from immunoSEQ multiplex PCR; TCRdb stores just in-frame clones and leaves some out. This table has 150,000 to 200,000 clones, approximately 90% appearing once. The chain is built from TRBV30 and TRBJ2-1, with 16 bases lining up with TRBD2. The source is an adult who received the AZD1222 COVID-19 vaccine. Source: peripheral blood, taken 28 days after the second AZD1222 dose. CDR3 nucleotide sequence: TGTGCCTGGCGGGGACTAGCGGGAGGGCCCTCCTACAATGAGCAGTTCTTC. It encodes CAWRGLAGGPSYNEQFF.